This entry features one T cell receptor (beta chain) sequence. No antigen is known for it. Per germline, CDR1 ENHRY and CDR2 SYGVKD. The CDR3 is made up of 15 amino acids. Trimming took 0 bases from V and 7 from J; bases not matched to a gene: 8. It was patients with CD8+CD57+ cell expansion by flow cytometry who were chosen for sequencing. Acquired aplastic anemia of severe grade affected all patients. This sample was taken from a study of CD8+CD57+ T cells in acquired aplastic anemia. Study-level points and caveats: Found in both controls and patients were approximately 30 CD8+ CDR3 sequences.

Profiles of TCR beta VDJ and CDR3 were generated from a genomic DNA template. TCRdb itself ran the reads through MiXCR, one entry per CDR3 protein. The profile covers about 58,000 distinct CDR3 sequences, with around 60% appearing a single time and 16% taken by the ten largest. The TCR sequence derives from a human donor with aplastic anemia. This sequence joins TRBV10-3 and TRBJ2-7, with TRBD2 identical over 8 bases. Sequencing was done on a sample of sorted CD4+, CD8+, or CD8+CD57+ T cells (not recorded which) from PBMCs. This CDR3 is CAISESRDGGVEQYF. In DNA, the CDR3 is TGTGCCATCAGTGAGTCAAGGGACGGGGGGGTGGAGCAGTACTTC.